This record covers a single T cell receptor beta chain. These data belong to a study of T cells in Graves' hyperthyroidism and ophthalmopathy. From germline, CDR1 is LNHNV and CDR2 YYDKDF (reference sequence). Trimming stripped 0 bases from V and 8 bases from J, with 13 bases between. The CDR3 is 15 amino acids. It was uncontrolled infection, other autoimmune disease, pregnancy or lactation that excluded patients. Together with thyroid ultrasound, orbital computed tomography, serum thyroxine and TRAb, clinical symptoms were used for diagnoses. The PBMCs had their origin in around 10 ml of fresh peripheral blood. TCR beta CDR3 region amplification was performed from RNA transcripts. HTBI primers were employed in a first-round RT-PCR of the TCR CDR3. TCRdb ran MiXCR on the multiplex PCR reads and lists one entry per CDR3 protein. The table has 210,000 or so distinct CDR3 sequences, over 15% seen once.

What was sequenced was blood. The V and J genes are TRBV15 and TRBJ1-4; D may be TRBD1 (5 bases). The clonotype was recovered from a man aged 50 or older with Graves' hyperthyroidism. CDR3 in DNA: TGTGCCACCAGCAGAGATCCAAGGGGCGAAGAAAAACTGTTTTTT. This gives the protein CATSRDPRGEEKLFF. Looking up the rest from reference TRBV15 and TRBJ1-4 gives the full variable domain: DAMVIQNPRYQVTQFGKPVTLSCSQTLNHNVMYWYQQKSSQAPKLLFHYYDKDFNNEADTPDNFQSRRPNTSFCFLDIRSPGLGDTAMYLCATSRDPRGEEKLFFGSGTQLSVL.